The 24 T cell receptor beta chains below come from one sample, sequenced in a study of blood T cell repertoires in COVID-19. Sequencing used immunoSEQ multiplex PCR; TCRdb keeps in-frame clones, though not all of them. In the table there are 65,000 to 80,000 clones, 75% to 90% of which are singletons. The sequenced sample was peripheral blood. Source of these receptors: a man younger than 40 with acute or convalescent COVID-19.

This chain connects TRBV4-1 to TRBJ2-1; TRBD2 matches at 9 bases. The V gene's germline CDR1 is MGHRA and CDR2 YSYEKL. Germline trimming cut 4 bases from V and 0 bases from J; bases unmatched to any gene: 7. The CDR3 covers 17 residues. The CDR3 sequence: CASSPPLAGNSYNEQFF. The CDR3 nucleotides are TGCGCCAGCAGCCCGCCTCTAGCGGGAAACTCCTACAATGAGCAGTTCTTC.

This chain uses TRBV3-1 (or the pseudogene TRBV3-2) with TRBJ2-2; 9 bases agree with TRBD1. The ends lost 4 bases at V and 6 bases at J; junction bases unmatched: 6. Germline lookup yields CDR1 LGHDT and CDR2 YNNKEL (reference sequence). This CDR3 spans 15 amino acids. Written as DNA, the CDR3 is TGTGCCAGCAGCCTAACAGGGGGCCCAGCCGGGGAGCTGTTTTTT. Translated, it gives CASSLTGGPAGELFF.

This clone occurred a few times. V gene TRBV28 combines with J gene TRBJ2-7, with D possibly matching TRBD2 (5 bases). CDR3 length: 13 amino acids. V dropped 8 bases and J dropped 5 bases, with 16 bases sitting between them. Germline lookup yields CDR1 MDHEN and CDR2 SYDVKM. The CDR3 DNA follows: TGTGCCAGCCAAAGATGGGGAGTCGACGAGCAGTACGTC. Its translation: CASQRWGVDEQYV.

CDR3 sequence: CASSSDRAHADTQYF. CDR3 DNA: TGTGCCAGCAGCAGCGACAGGGCACACGCAGATACGCAGTATTTT. The rearrangement links TRBV7-6 to TRBJ2-3, with 7 bases fitting TRBD1. Looked up from germline, CDR1 is SGHVS and CDR2 is FNYEAQ. CDR3 length equals 15 residues. J lost 4 bases, V lost 5 bases, and 9 bases had no gene match.

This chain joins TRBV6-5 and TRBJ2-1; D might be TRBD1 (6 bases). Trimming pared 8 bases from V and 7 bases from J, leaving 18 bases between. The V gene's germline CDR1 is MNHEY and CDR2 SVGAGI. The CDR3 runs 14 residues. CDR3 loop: CASFNDRTGNEQFF. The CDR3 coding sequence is TGTGCCAGCTTTAATGACAGGACGGGGAATGAGCAGTTCTTC.

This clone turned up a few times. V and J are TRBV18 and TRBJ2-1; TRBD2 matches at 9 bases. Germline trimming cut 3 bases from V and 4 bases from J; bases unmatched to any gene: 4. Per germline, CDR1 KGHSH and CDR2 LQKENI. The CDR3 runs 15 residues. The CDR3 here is CASSPATSGYNEQFF. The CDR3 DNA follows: TGTGCCAGCTCACCGGCGACTAGCGGTTACAATGAGCAGTTCTTC.

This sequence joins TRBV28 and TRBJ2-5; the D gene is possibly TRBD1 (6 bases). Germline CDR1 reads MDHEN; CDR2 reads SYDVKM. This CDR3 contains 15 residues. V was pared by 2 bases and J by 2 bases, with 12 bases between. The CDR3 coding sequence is TGTGCCAGCAGTTTAGTGGGACAAACTCAAGAGACCCAGTACTTC. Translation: CASSLVGQTQETQYF.

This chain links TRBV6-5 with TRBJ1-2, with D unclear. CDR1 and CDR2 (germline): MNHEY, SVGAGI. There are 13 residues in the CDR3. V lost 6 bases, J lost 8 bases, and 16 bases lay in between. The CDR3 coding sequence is TGTGCCAGCAGCCGCTTACTTAACGTGGGCTACACCTTC. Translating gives CASSRLLNVGYTF.

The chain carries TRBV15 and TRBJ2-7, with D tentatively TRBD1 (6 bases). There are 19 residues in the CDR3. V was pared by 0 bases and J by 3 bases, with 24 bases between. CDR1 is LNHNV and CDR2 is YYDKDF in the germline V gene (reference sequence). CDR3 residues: CATSREVGGHSTGFYEQYF. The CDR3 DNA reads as TGTGCCACCAGCAGAGAGGTTGGGGGCCACTCCACGGGTTTCTACGAGCAGTACTTC. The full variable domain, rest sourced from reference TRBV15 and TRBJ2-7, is DAMVIQNPRYQVTQFGKPVTLSCSQTLNHNVMYWYQQKSSQAPKLLFHYYDKDFNNEADTPDNFQSRRPNTSFCFLDIRSPGLGDTAMYLCATSREVGGHSTGFYEQYFGPGTRLTVT.

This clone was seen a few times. The CDR3 sequence is CASSTDPTGGEKLFF. DNA for the CDR3: TGCGCCAGCAGCACCGACCCGACGGGAGGTGAAAAACTGTTTTTT. V gene TRBV5-1 combines with J gene TRBJ1-4; D not resolved. Trimming removed 4 bases from V and 7 bases from J, with 17 bases in between. Germline V lookup: CDR1 SGHRS, CDR2 YFSETQ. This CDR3 has 15 amino acids.

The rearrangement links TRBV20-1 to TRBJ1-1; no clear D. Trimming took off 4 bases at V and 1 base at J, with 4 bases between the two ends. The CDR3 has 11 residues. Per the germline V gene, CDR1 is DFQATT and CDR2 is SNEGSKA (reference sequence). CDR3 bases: TGCAGTGCTACGTCGAACACTGAAGCTTTCTTT. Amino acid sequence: CSATSNTEAFF.

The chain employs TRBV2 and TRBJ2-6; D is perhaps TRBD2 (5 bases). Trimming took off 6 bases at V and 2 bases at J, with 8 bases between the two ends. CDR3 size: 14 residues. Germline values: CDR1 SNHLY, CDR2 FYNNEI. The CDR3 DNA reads TGTGCCAGCAGGACGGGAACTGGGGCCAACGTCCTGACTTTC. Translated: CASRTGTGANVLTF.

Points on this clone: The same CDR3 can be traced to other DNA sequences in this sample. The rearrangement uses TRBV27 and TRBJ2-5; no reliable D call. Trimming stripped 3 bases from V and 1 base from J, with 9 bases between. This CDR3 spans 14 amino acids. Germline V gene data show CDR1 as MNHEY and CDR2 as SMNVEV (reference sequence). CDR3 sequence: CASSLGSPQETQYF. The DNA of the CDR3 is TGTGCCAGCAGTTTGGGCTCGCCCCAAGAGACCCAGTACTTC.

The DNA for the CDR3 is TGTGCCAGCAGCTTACAAGGGGTCGGCTACACCTTC. Encoded protein: CASSLQGVGYTF. The gene calls are TRBV7-9 and TRBJ1-2; a possible D gene is TRBD1 (5 bases). Germline CDR1 is SEHNR and CDR2 is FQNEAQ (reference sequence). The CDR3 totals 12 residues. Trimming stripped 2 bases from V and 8 bases from J, with 9 bases between.

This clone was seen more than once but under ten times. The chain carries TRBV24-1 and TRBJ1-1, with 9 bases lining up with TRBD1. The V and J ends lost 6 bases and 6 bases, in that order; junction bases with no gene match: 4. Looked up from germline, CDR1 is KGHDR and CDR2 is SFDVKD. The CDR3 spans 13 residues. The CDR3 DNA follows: TGTGCCACCAGTACAGGGGGCAGCGCTGAAGCTTTCTTT. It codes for CATSTGGSAEAFF.

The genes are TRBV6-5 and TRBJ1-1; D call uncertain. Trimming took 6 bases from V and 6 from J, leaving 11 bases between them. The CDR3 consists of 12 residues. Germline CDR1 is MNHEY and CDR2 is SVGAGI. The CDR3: CASSPGLAEAFF. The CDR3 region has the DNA TGTGCCAGCAGCCCAGGACTAGCTGAAGCTTTCTTT.

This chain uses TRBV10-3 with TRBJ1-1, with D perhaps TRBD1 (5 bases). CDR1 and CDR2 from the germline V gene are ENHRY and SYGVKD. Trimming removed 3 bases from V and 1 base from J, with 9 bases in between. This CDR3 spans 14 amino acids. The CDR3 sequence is CAISDWGGNTEAFF. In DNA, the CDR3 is TGTGCCATCAGTGATTGGGGGGGGAACACTGAAGCTTTCTTT.

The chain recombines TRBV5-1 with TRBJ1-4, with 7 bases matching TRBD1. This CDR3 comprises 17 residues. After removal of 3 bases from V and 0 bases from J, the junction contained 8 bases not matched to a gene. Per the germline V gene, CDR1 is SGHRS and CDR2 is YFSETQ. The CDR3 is CASSSSTGSTTNEKLFF. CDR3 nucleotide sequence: TGCGCCAGCAGCTCCTCGACAGGGAGCACAACTAATGAAAAACTGTTTTTT.

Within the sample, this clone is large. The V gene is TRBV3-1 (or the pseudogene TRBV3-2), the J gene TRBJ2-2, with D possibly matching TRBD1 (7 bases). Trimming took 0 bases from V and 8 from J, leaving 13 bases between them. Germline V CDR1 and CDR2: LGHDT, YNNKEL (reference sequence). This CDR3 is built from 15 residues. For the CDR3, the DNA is TGTGCCAGCAGCCAAGACGGGGGACAGTCTGGGGAGCTGTTTTTT. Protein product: CASSQDGGQSGELFF.

Written as DNA, the CDR3 is TGTGCCAGCAGCTTAGGACTCGCGGGAGTAAGCGCGCAGTACTTC. Residues: CASSLGLAGVSAQYF. The V gene is TRBV7-8, the J gene TRBJ2-7; 7 bases are shared with TRBD2. Germline CDR1 and CDR2: SGHVS and FQNEAQ. Trimming took 1 base from V and 9 from J; bases not matched to a gene: 12. This CDR3 has 15 residues.

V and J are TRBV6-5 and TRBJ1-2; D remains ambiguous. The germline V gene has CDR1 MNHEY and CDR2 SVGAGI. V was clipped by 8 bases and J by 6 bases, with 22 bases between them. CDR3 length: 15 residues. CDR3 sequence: CASLTRAAGPDGYTF. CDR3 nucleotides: TGTGCCAGCCTGACGAGAGCGGCCGGCCCTGATGGCTACACCTTC.

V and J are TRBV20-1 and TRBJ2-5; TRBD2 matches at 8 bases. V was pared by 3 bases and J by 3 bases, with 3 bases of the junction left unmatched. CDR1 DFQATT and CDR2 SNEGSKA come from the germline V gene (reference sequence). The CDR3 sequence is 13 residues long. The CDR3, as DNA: TGCAGTGCTAGTTATAGCGGGAAAGAGACCCAGTACTTC. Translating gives CSASYSGKETQYF.

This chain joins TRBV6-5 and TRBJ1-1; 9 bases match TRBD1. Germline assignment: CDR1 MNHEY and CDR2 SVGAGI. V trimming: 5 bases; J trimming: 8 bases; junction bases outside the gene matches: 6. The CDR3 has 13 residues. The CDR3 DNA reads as TGTGCCAGCAGTCGCGGGACAGGGTCCGAAGCTTTCTTT. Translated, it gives CASSRGTGSEAFF.

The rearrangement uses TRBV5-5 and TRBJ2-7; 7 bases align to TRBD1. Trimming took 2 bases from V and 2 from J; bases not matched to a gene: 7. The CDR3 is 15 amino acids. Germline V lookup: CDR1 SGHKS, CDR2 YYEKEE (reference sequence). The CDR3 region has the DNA TGTGCCAGCAGCTTACAACCGGGACAGACCTACGAGCAGTACGTC. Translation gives CASSLQPGQTYEQYV.